This T cell receptor beta chain originates from a study of cytomegalovirus exposure and HLA in healthy donors. The CDR3 extends over 14 amino acids. The germline gives CDR1 SEHNR, CDR2 FQNEAQ (reference sequence). Trimming left V 6 bases short and J 7 bases short, with 15 bases between. As to this clone: Its specificity is unknown.

Findings and caveats of the study: CMV serostatus was the only immune exposure information that was available.

Use of 60 Vbeta and 13 Jbeta primers characterized the PCR. Original handling: The count from a later analysis was some 83 million unique TCR beta chains, roughly 11 million of them shared. The table came from immunoSEQ multiplex PCR; TCRdb's copy has only in-frame clones and leaves some out. The D gene and trimming were derived from the DNA, and the V and J assignments and clone size from that table. The sample lists about 160,000 clones; around 80% were seen once. The rearrangement joins TRBV7-9 to TRBJ2-2; D possibly corresponds to TRBD1 (6 bases). Sequencing was done on a sample of PBMCs. The TCR comes from a woman under 30 in good health and CMV-seronegative. CDR3 bases: TGTGCCAGCAGATTCGGACAGCCGGACGGGGAGCTGTTTTTT. It yields the protein CASRFGQPDGELFF.